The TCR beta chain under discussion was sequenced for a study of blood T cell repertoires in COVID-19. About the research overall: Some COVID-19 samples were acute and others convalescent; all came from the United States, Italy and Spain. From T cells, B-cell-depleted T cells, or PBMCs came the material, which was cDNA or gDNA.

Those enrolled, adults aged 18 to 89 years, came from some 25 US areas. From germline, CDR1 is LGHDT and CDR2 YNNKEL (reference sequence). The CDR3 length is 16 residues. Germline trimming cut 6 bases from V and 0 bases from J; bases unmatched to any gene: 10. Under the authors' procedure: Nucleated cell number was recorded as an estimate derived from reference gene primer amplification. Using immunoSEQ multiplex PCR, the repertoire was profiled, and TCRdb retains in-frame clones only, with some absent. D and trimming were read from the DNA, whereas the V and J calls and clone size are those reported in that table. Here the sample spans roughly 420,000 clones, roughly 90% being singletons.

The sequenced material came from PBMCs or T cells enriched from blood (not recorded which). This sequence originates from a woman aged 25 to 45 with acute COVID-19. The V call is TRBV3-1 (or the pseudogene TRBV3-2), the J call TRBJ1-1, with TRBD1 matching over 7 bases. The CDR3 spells CASRGGIGGMNTEAFF. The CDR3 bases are TGTGCCAGCAGAGGGGGCATCGGGGGCATGAACACTGAAGCTTTCTTT.